The T cell receptor beta chain under discussion was sequenced for a study of T-cell memory formation after mild COVID-19 (dated by TCRdb to 2020 to 2023). In the study overall: Most TCR sequence clusters were specific to one of the two donors. T-cell clones expanding and contracting after mild COVID-19 in a couple of donors were tracked by longitudinal TCRalpha and TCRbeta repertoire sequencing. Two young, previously healthy adult volunteers made up the cohort, one male and one female.

Deletion took 6 bases off V and 3 bases off J, with a span of 11 bases between the germline ends. Measured from the cysteine to the phenylalanine, the CDR3 is 13 residues long. Only the CDR3 DNA stays, 39 bases, in frame from base 1. CDR1 and CDR2 were assigned from the germline V gene as SGHRS and YFSETQ. On this clonotype itself: Its specific antigen is unknown. No base qualities exist here, and no much larger clone lies one base off it.

Study-level results and caveats: Whether the second-wave clones peaking on day 37 were SARS-CoV-2 specific was not confirmed. From day 15 to 85, contracting clones showed balanced CD4/CD8 phenotypes, whereas a second wave of clones that expanded from day 15 to 37 leaned towards CD4+. The study included only two mild cases, and larger cohorts that include severe cases with pre-infection samples were judged to be necessary. Some responding clones were detected in pre-infection memory, suggesting pre-existing cross-reactive memory T cells joined the SARS-CoV-2 response. Contracting CD4+ clones were found mainly in CM and EM memory subsets, while CD8+ clones were enriched in EMRA.

The sequencer was an Illumina NovaSeq 6000. Using 5'RACE with constant-segment primers, TCRalpha and TCRbeta cDNA libraries were constructed, with sample barcodes and unique molecular identifiers added in the process. RNA was extracted from every sample with Trizol reagent. Libraries were amplified in two PCR steps, with a second sample barcode and Illumina TruSeq adapters added in the second step. Sequencing of libraries was performed on an Illumina NovaSeq with 2 x 150 bp paired-end reads. Processing in the source paper ran as follows. With migec v1.2.7, reads were demultiplexed and then collapsed into UMI-guided consensus sequences. Using mixcr v2.1.11, UMI consensuses were aligned to TRA and TRB V and J templates and then assembled into clonotypes. A clonotype was counted as expanded or contracted only if both edgeR and NoisET called the change significant, with noise models trained on biological replicates. edgeR calls used a false discovery rate-adjusted p below 0.01 and a log2 fold-change threshold of 1. As an exploratory analysis of dynamics, max-normalized trajectories of the 1000 most abundant clonotypes were examined with PCA combined with hierarchical clustering. Each responding clone was given a CD4 or CD8 phenotype based on the CD4+ and CD8+ repertoires, which had been sequenced separately. TCRdb handled the public reads itself, with Q25 trimming in fastp and clone calling in MiXCR, and kept productive beta chains. Rows with one shared CDR3 protein collapse into an entry with the most common genes and DNA. TCRdb, not the authors, supplied the V and J calls. The table for this sample lists approximately 560,000 distinct CDR3 sequences; roughly 17% of them were counted only once. The top ten clonotypes cover about 7.4% of the sample.

Ficoll-Paque density gradient centrifugation was used to isolate PBMCs. Recombination joined TRBV5-1 with TRBJ2-3; the D region possibly corresponds to TRBD2 (5 bases align). The clonotype was recovered from an adult woman who had mild COVID-19 (a few samples of this study predate the infection). The sample titles of this study are shuffled in the database, so cell type and time point are left out; the donor was told from shared clones. The sample taken for sequencing was PBMCs or a T cell subset sorted from them (not recorded which). In nucleotide form, the sequence is TGCGCCAGCAACCCGGGGTATACAGATACGCAGTATTTT. This is translated as CASNPGYTDTQYF.